The 28 T cell receptor beta chains in this list originate from one sample, sequenced in a study of T cell repertoires in cytomegalovirus infection. TCRdb used MiXCR to reprocess the reads, holding one entry per CDR3 protein. The sample records about a million distinct CDR3 sequences, approximately 31% being singletons. No cognate antigen is known for these TCRs. Specimen: cultured CD8+ T cells from PBMCs, collected from culture after CMV antigen stimulation. The receptors shown here come from a human donor in good health (CMV status not recorded). Some clones in this sample may be carry-over from other donors' samples.

The chain recombines TRBV4-3 with TRBJ2-2; weak D call: TRBD1 (5 bases). This CDR3 contains 17 residues. The V gene's germline CDR1 is LGHNA and CDR2 YSLEER. Deletions cut 3 bases from V and 2 bases from J, with 16 bases between. The CDR3 here is CASSHPQETANTGELFF. The CDR3 DNA follows: TGCGCCAGCAGCCATCCCCAGGAGACAGCAAACACCGGGGAGCTGTTTTTT.

Remarks on this clonotype: A much larger clone differs by one base, so this may be a read error. It is likely a read error, because the conserved phenylalanine at the end of the CDR3 is missing. J is TRBJ2-7 and V is TRBV20-1; tentative D call: TRBD1 (5 bases). Trimming took off 2 bases at V and 4 bases at J, with 6 bases between the two ends. There are 11 residues in the CDR3. The germline V gene has CDR1 DFQATT and CDR2 SNEGSKA (reference sequence). The CDR3 DNA is TGCAGTGCTAGAAAGGGGTACGAGCAGTACCTC. It codes for CSARKGYEQYL.

The V gene is TRBV9, the J gene TRBJ1-2; 7 nucleotides line up with TRBD1. The germline V gene has CDR1 SGDLS and CDR2 YYNGEE. V lost 3 bases to trimming and J lost 8 bases; unmatched junction nucleotides: 7. The CDR3 contains 13 residues. CDR3: CASSAQGVDGYTF. As DNA, the CDR3 is TGTGCCAGCAGCGCCCAGGGGGTGGACGGCTACACCTTC.

This clonotype was detected many times. V gene TRBV10-2 combines with J gene TRBJ1-5; the D is unclear. The germline V gene encodes CDR1 WSHSY and CDR2 SAAADI. V gave up 4 bases and J gave up 1 base, with 17 bases separating them. This CDR3 spans 17 amino acids. The CDR3 reads CASSGFRGLGSNQPQHF. For the CDR3, the DNA is TGCGCCAGCAGTGGATTCCGGGGTCTGGGAAGCAATCAGCCCCAGCATTTT.

The genes are TRBV29-1 and TRBJ2-2; D gene ambiguous. The germline V gene has CDR1 SQVTM and CDR2 ANQGSEA. The CDR3 spans 13 residues. The V gene lost 5 bases and the J gene lost 3 bases, with 10 bases spanning the gap. The CDR3 sequence: CSVPQAYTGELFF. CDR3 bases: TGCAGCGTTCCTCAGGCGTACACCGGGGAGCTGTTTTTT.

In this sample, this clonotype turned up a few times. The CDR3: CASSLTGLEAMMNTEAFF. The CDR3 coding sequence is TGTGCCAGCAGTTTAACAGGGCTCGAGGCAATGATGAACACTGAAGCTTTCTTT. The chain employs TRBV6-2 or TRBV6-3 and TRBJ1-1; a possible D gene is TRBD1 (6 bases). From germline, CDR1 is MNHEY and CDR2 SVGEGT. This CDR3 contains 18 residues. Trimming shortened V by 4 bases and J by 0 bases, and 21 bases separated the two germline ends.

The rearrangement links TRBV7-6 to TRBJ2-5; D tentatively fits TRBD1 or TRBD2 (5 bases each). CDR3 size: 14 residues. Trimming shortened V by 4 bases and J by 2 bases, and 11 bases separated the two germline ends. CDR1 and CDR2 (germline): SGHVS, FNYEAQ. The CDR3 reads CASSYRDGQETQYF. CDR3 sequence (DNA): TGTGCCAGCAGCTACCGGGACGGGCAAGAGACCCAGTACTTC.

This clonotype occurred a few times. This rearrangement joins TRBV27 to TRBJ2-7; a possible D gene is TRBD1 (5 bases). The length of the CDR3 is 13 residues. CDR1 and CDR2 (germline): MNHEY, SMNVEV (reference sequence). Trimming removed 6 bases from V and 4 bases from J, with 13 bases in between. CDR3 coding DNA: TGTGCCAGCAGGCTTCAGGGCTCGTACGAGCAGTACTTC. This translates into CASRLQGSYEQYF.

The chain combines TRBV6-1 with TRBJ2-2; 7 bases fit TRBD1. The trim removed 5 bases at V and 2 bases at J, leaving 5 bases unmatched. Germline values: CDR1 MNHNS, CDR2 SASEGT. This CDR3 is 15 amino acids long. The CDR3 DNA sequence: TGTGCCAGCAGTCCGTACAGGGGAAACACCGGGGAGCTGTTTTTT. Protein sequence: CASSPYRGNTGELFF.

The chain is built from TRBV6-2 or TRBV6-3 and TRBJ2-7; 11 positions match TRBD2. The CDR3 totals 15 residues. The germline V gene has CDR1 MNHEY and CDR2 SVGEGT. V was pared by 6 bases and J by 3 bases, with 7 bases of the junction left unmatched. CDR3 bases: TGTGCCAGCAGGCGACTAGCGGGGAAGCTCTACGAGCAGTACGTC. It translates to CASRRLAGKLYEQYV.

The V and J genes are TRBV6-1 and TRBJ1-1, with a tentative D call TRBD1 (6 bases). From germline, CDR1 is MNHNS and CDR2 SASEGT. The CDR3 contains 13 residues. Trimming removed 2 bases at V and 4 bases at J, with 8 bases between. DNA for the CDR3: TGTGCCAGCAGTGAAAGGACAGTCACTGAAGCTTTCTTT. Amino acid sequence: CASSERTVTEAFF.

This clonotype was observed many times. The chain uses TRBV7-2 and TRBJ2-2; D might be TRBD1 or TRBD2, each matching 5 bases. The CDR3 has 14 amino acids. CDR1 and CDR2 (germline): SGHTA, FQGNSA. The V end lost 2 bases, the J end lost 5 bases, and 9 bases lay between the germline ends. The CDR3 DNA is TGTGCCAGCAGCTTACCGGGACCGACCGGGGAGCTGTTTTTT. This encodes CASSLPGPTGELFF.

V is TRBV7-6 and J is TRBJ2-7; D is unresolved. Per germline, CDR1 SGHVS and CDR2 FNYEAQ. This CDR3 contains 15 residues. Trimming pared 2 bases from V and 2 bases from J, leaving 13 bases between. CDR3 nucleotide sequence: TGTGCCAGCAGCTTACTCGAGAAACCCACCTACGAGCAGTACTTC. Translating gives CASSLLEKPTYEQYF.

This chain joins TRBV7-9 and TRBJ1-1; possibly TRBD1 for D (5 bases). The V and J ends lost 2 bases and 1 base respectively, with 14 bases between them. Germline CDR1 reads SEHNR; CDR2 reads FQNEAQ (reference sequence). The CDR3 is 16 amino acids. The CDR3 coding sequence is TGTGCCAGCAGCTTACCTTATGAGACAGCGAACACTGAAGCTTTCTTT. Residues: CASSLPYETANTEAFF.

This CDR3 is CASSTGQGLFYEQYF. The CDR3, as DNA: TGTGCCAGCAGCACGGGACAGGGCCTTTTCTACGAGCAGTACTTC. The genes are TRBV7-9 and TRBJ2-7; TRBD1 aligns across 9 bases. CDR3 size: 15 residues. The V and J ends lost 5 bases and 3 bases, in that order; junction bases with no gene match: 8. Per germline, CDR1 SEHNR and CDR2 FQNEAQ (reference sequence).

This clonotype was seen many times. V usage is TRBV3-1 and J usage is TRBJ2-5; 7 positions agree with TRBD1. Germline V lookup: CDR1 LGHDT, CDR2 YNNKEL (reference sequence). The CDR3 is 17 amino acids. V shed 3 bases and J 5 bases; nucleotides not matched to a gene: 15. The CDR3, as DNA: TGTGCCAGCAGCCATCCGGGACAGAACGCCTCGCGGGAGACCCAGTACTTC. It codes for CASSHPGQNASRETQYF.

This rearrangement joins TRBV6-2 or TRBV6-3 to TRBJ2-7; D is possibly TRBD1 (6 bases). This CDR3 region has 14 residues. The germline CDR1 and CDR2 sequences are MNHEY and SVGEGT. Deletions cut 4 bases from V and 2 bases from J, with 12 bases between. The CDR3 here is CASSLRQVTYEQYV. For the CDR3, the DNA is TGTGCCAGCAGTTTGAGACAGGTCACCTACGAGCAGTACGTC.

In its sample, this clonotype was seen a few times. The chain has TRBV7-6 and TRBJ2-3; possibly TRBD1 or TRBD2 for D (5 bases each). The germline CDR1 and CDR2 sequences are SGHVS and FNYEAQ. Trimming cost V 5 bases and J 5 bases, with 20 bases left between them. The length of the CDR3 is 16 residues. The CDR3 DNA reads as TGTGCCAGCAGCCACTATACTAGTCAGGGTGGAGATACGCAGTATTTT. Protein product: CASSHYTSQGGDTQYF.

This clonotype was found many times. The chain joins TRBV12-3 or TRBV12-4 to TRBJ2-1; 8 bases align to TRBD1. J was trimmed by 8 bases and V by 2 bases; bases with no gene match: 17. The CDR3 is made up of 18 amino acids. The CDR3 protein is CASSLWPVDRGLGDEQFF. In DNA form, the CDR3 reads TGTGCCAGCAGTTTATGGCCCGTCGACAGGGGCCTCGGCGATGAGCAGTTCTTC.

This clonotype has a count of ten or more. The chain couples TRBV28 to TRBJ2-5, with TRBD1 identical over 10 bases. CDR1 is MDHEN, CDR2 SYDVKM, per germline. The V gene end was trimmed by 3 bases and the J gene end by 2 bases; junction bases not matched to a gene: 12. The CDR3 length is 18 residues. CDR3 sequence reads: CASSFRTGGLKGQETQYF. In nucleotides, the CDR3 is TGTGCCAGCAGTTTCCGGACAGGGGGGCTGAAAGGTCAAGAGACCCAGTACTTC.

This clonotype appeared a few times. CDR3 residues: CATKTGTPNNQPQHF. The CDR3 DNA follows: TGTGCCACTAAAACCGGGACACCAAATAATCAGCCCCAGCATTTT. The rearrangement joins TRBV24-1 to TRBJ1-5, with D perhaps matching TRBD1 (6 bases). This CDR3 has 15 amino acids. V dropped 10 bases and J dropped 4 bases, with 19 bases sitting between them. Looked up from germline, CDR1 is KGHDR and CDR2 is SFDVKD.

This chain connects TRBV7-9 to TRBJ2-5; 8 bases agree with TRBD2. This CDR3 is 16 amino acids long. J was trimmed by 5 bases and V by 5 bases; bases with no gene match: 13. Germline CDR1 reads SEHNR; CDR2 reads FQNEAQ (reference sequence). CDR3 sequence (DNA): TGTGCCAGCAGCCCTGCGGGGGGCACGGTCCGGGAGACCCAGTACTTC. Translated, it gives CASSPAGGTVRETQYF.

This rearrangement joins TRBV12-3 or TRBV12-4 to TRBJ1-5; the D is unclear. The germline V and J ends were trimmed by 3 bases and 7 bases, with 13 bases remaining between them. There are 14 residues in the CDR3. CDR3 bases: TGTGCCAGCAGTTTTGTTAAGGCGGGGCAGCCCCAGCATTTT. Protein product: CASSFVKAGQPQHF.

This clonotype was detected a few times. The chain links TRBV9 to TRBJ1-4; D not certain. This CDR3 has 15 amino acids. V was cut by 0 bases and J by 6 bases, with 12 bases left in between. Germline loops: CDR1 SGDLS, CDR2 YYNGEE. The CDR3 loop is CASSVGWGDYEKLFF. The CDR3 coding sequence is TGTGCCAGCAGCGTAGGTTGGGGAGATTATGAAAAACTGTTTTTT.

Comments on this clonotype: The junction does not match germline at one end; this may be a read error. The chain combines TRBV7-9 with TRBJ1-1; D unclear. The length of the CDR3 is 12 residues. CDR1 and CDR2 (germline): SEHNR, FQNEAQ (reference sequence). CDR3 nucleotide sequence: TGTGTCAGCAACCACTTAAACACTGAAGCTTTCTTT. The encoded protein is CVSNHLNTEAFF.

This clonotype was counted only a few times. The gene calls are TRBV28 and TRBJ2-7; possible D gene TRBD2, 5 bases. Trimming took off 5 bases at V and 0 bases at J, with 11 bases between the two ends. The CDR3 has 14 amino acids. Germline-derived CDR1 and CDR2 are MDHEN and SYDVKM. CDR3: CASSVHGSSYEQYV. CDR3 nucleotide sequence: TGTGCCAGCAGTGTCCATGGGAGCTCCTACGAGCAGTACGTC.

The V and J genes are TRBV2 and TRBJ2-5, with 8 bases fitting TRBD2. This CDR3 is built from 14 residues. Trimming removed 3 bases from V and 4 bases from J; junction bases left unmatched: 4. Germline CDR1 reads SNHLY; CDR2 reads FYNNEI. The chain's CDR3 is CASSDPSGRETQYF. CDR3 DNA sequence: TGTGCCAGCAGTGACCCTAGCGGGCGAGAGACCCAGTACTTC.

This clonotype was counted only a few times. The gene calls are TRBV6-1 and TRBJ1-1; no firm D call. Deletions cut 2 bases from V and 3 bases from J, with 13 bases between. The germline CDR1 and CDR2 sequences are MNHNS and SASEGT. The CDR3 length is 15 residues. Here the CDR3 DNA reads TGTGCCAGCAGTGAATTGGGGTCAAGTGACACTGAAGCTTTCTTT. Translating it yields CASSELGSSDTEAFF.